The 21 T cell receptor beta chains below all came from one sample that was sequenced in a study of blood T cell repertoires in COVID-19. Clones were read by immunoSEQ multiplex PCR, and TCRdb kept only the in-frame ones, dropping some. The sample yields roughly 480,000 clones, roughly 89% seen once. Sequenced material: peripheral blood. The receptor set was obtained from a man aged 18 to 29 with COVID-19, enrolled during active disease.

V gene TRBV27 combines with J gene TRBJ2-1, with TRBD2 matching over 9 bases. Germline CDR1 reads MNHEY; CDR2 reads SMNVEV (reference sequence). The V and J ends lost 0 bases and 4 bases, in that order; junction bases with no gene match: 1. CDR3 length: 15 residues. CDR3 region: CASSLSAGGYNEQFF. CDR3 DNA: TGTGCCAGCAGTTTATCGGCGGGGGGGTACAATGAGCAGTTCTTC.

The V gene is TRBV18, the J gene TRBJ1-5, with a tentative D call TRBD1 (5 bases). The CDR3 extends over 17 amino acids. Germline-derived CDR1 and CDR2 are KGHSH and LQKENI. The V and J ends lost 3 bases and 0 bases respectively, with 15 bases between them. The CDR3 sequence is CASSPPGGGDSNQPQHF. The CDR3 DNA sequence: TGTGCCAGCTCACCCCCGGGGGGAGGAGATAGCAATCAGCCCCAGCATTTT.

CDR3 protein: CASSDGPGANVLTF. In nucleotides, the CDR3 is TGCGCCAGCAGTGATGGGCCTGGGGCCAACGTCCTGACTTTC. V usage is TRBV10-2 and J usage is TRBJ2-6; D remains unclear. V lost 3 bases to trimming and J lost 2 bases, with 5 bases between them. Germline V gene lookup returns CDR1 WSHSY and CDR2 SAAADI. This CDR3 has 14 residues.

DNA of the CDR3: TGTGCCAGCAGCCCATTGATCCTAGCGGGGTTACAAGAGACCCAGTACTTC. Amino acid sequence: CASSPLILAGLQETQYF. The chain employs TRBV7-6 and TRBJ2-5; 9 bases are shared with TRBD2. Germline-derived CDR1 and CDR2 are SGHVS and FNYEAQ. CDR3 length: 17 amino acids. The V and J ends lost 5 bases and 2 bases, in that order; junction bases with no gene match: 12.

This chain joins TRBV7-2 and TRBJ1-3; 8 nucleotides match TRBD1. V lost 5 bases to trimming and J lost 2 bases; unmatched junction nucleotides: 5. Looked up from germline, CDR1 is SGHTA and CDR2 is FQGNSA. This CDR3 spans 15 amino acids. The CDR3 reads CASSPRTGTGNTIYF. As DNA, the CDR3 is TGTGCCAGCAGCCCTCGGACAGGGACTGGAAACACCATATATTTT.

The rearrangement links TRBV27 to TRBJ1-6; no clear D. The CDR3 extends over 14 amino acids. V was trimmed by 3 bases and J by 7 bases, leaving 10 bases between them. The germline gives CDR1 MNHEY, CDR2 SMNVEV (reference sequence). The CDR3 region has the DNA TGTGCCAGCAGTTTCAACACCTTGAATTCACCCCTCCACTTT. Translated: CASSFNTLNSPLHF.

V gene TRBV5-5 combines with J gene TRBJ2-1; tentative D call: TRBD1 (5 bases). Germline lookup yields CDR1 SGHKS and CDR2 YYEKEE (reference sequence). The V end lost 3 bases, the J end lost 9 bases, and 19 bases lay between the germline ends. The CDR3 sequence is 15 residues long. In DNA, the CDR3 is TGTGCCAGCAGCTGGAGACAGAACTTAGGAACTGAGCAGTTCTTC. Its protein product is CASSWRQNLGTEQFF.

The V call is TRBV9, the J call TRBJ2-7; 9 nucleotides line up with TRBD1. The germline V gene has CDR1 SGDLS and CDR2 YYNGEE. After removal of 0 bases from V and 0 bases from J, the junction contained 1 base not matched to a gene. The CDR3 consists of 15 residues. DNA for the CDR3: TGTGCCAGCAGCGTAGGGACAGGGGTCTCCTACGAGCAGTACTTC. Protein: CASSVGTGVSYEQYF.

The chain is built from TRBV12-3 or TRBV12-4 and TRBJ2-1, with 12 nucleotides matching TRBD2. This CDR3 has 13 amino acids. The J segment lost 12 bases and the V segment lost 3 bases, leaving 3 bases of the junction unmatched. CDR3 DNA: TGTGCCAGCAGTTTTGGACTAGCGGGGTTGCAGTTCTTC. It codes for CASSFGLAGLQFF.

This clone is a singleton in its sample. The gene calls are TRBV24-1 and TRBJ2-5, with a tentative D call TRBD2 (6 bases). CDR3 length: 15 residues. Germline V lookup: CDR1 KGHDR, CDR2 SFDVKD. Between the trimmed V and J ends, which lost 4 bases and 3 bases, there was a span of 14 bases. The CDR3 region has the DNA TGTGCCACCAGTGAGACCGGGAGTCTAGAAGAGACCCAGTACTTC. Amino acids: CATSETGSLEETQYF.

This rearrangement joins TRBV6-1 to TRBJ2-7, with 7 bases fitting TRBD1. V trimming: 3 bases; J trimming: 3 bases; junction bases outside the gene matches: 2. Germline V gene data show CDR1 as MNHNS and CDR2 as SASEGT. The CDR3 loop spans 13 amino acids. The CDR3 sequence: CASSDGTVYEQYF. CDR3 in DNA: TGTGCCAGCAGTGATGGGACAGTCTACGAGCAGTACTTC.

The chain links TRBV11-3 to TRBJ2-7; TRBD1 matches 9 bases. Germline V CDR1 and CDR2: SGHNT, YENEEA. Trimming took 4 bases from V and 2 from J; bases not matched to a gene: 3. There are 14 residues in the CDR3. In nucleotides, the CDR3 is TGTGCCAGCAGCTACAGGGGGCTAACCTACGAGCAGTACTTC. This encodes CASSYRGLTYEQYF.

The chain employs TRBV5-5 and TRBJ2-7, with a weak D call TRBD2 (6 bases). Trimming took off 3 bases at V and 0 bases at J, with 13 bases between the two ends. Germline lookup yields CDR1 SGHKS and CDR2 YYEKEE (reference sequence). The CDR3 spans 15 residues. In DNA form, the CDR3 reads TGTGCCAGCAGCTCCCGCGGAGGGACCTCCTACGAGCAGTACTTC. This encodes CASSSRGGTSYEQYF.

This rearrangement joins TRBV5-5 to TRBJ1-2; D not certain. Germline CDR1 reads SGHKS; CDR2 reads YYEKEE (reference sequence). This CDR3 has 13 residues. Between the trimmed V and J ends, which lost 0 bases and 3 bases, there was a span of 6 bases. The CDR3 DNA is TGTGCCAGCAGCTTGGTTACAGACTATGGCTACACCTTC. It is translated as CASSLVTDYGYTF.

V is TRBV4-2 and J is TRBJ2-7, with 8 nucleotides matching TRBD2. The CDR3 spans 16 residues. Looked up from germline, CDR1 is LGHNA and CDR2 is YNFKEQ. J gave up 4 bases and V 0 bases, and 8 bases lay outside the gene matches. The CDR3 region is CASSQERGVVAYEQYF. The CDR3 DNA follows: TGTGCCAGCAGCCAAGAGCGGGGGGTAGTGGCTTACGAGCAGTACTTC.

This clone was observed a few times. The V gene is TRBV19, the J gene TRBJ1-6; 8 nucleotides align to TRBD1. The CDR3 consists of 15 residues. Trimming at V came to 4 bases and at J to 6 bases, leaving 5 bases not matched to a gene. Germline CDR1 is LNHDA and CDR2 is SQIVND (reference sequence). The CDR3 DNA is TGTGCCAGTAGTAGGGGACAGGTGTCTAATTCACCCCTCCACTTT. Its translation is CASSRGQVSNSPLHF.

V usage is TRBV7-8 and J usage is TRBJ2-7; 8 nucleotides align to TRBD2. Trimming cost V 6 bases and J 2 bases; bases outside gene matches: 6. The CDR3 spans 14 residues. Germline loops: CDR1 SGHVS, CDR2 FQNEAQ. The CDR3, as DNA: TGTGCCAGCAGGACGACTAGCGATACCTACGAGCAGTACTTC. Translation: CASRTTSDTYEQYF.

This clone was seen only once. V gene TRBV9 combines with J gene TRBJ2-1; 13 nucleotides match TRBD2. V was pared by 4 bases and J by 8 bases, with 6 bases of the junction left unmatched. CDR1 and CDR2 from the germline V gene are SGDLS and YYNGEE. This CDR3 comprises 15 residues. CDR3 bases: TGTGCCAGCAGCTCGCGGACTAGCGGGGGTGATGAGCAGTTCTTC. It specifies CASSSRTSGGDEQFF.

This clone was recorded only once. The J gene is TRBJ2-1, the V gene TRBV5-8, with TRBD1 as a possible D gene (8 bases). V dropped 6 bases and J dropped 6 bases, with 28 bases sitting between them. In germline, CDR1 is SGHTS, CDR2 YDEGEE. The CDR3 sequence is 18 residues long. CDR3 sequence reads: CASIPWHRGGGRGNEQFF. CDR3 DNA sequence: TGTGCCAGCATCCCTTGGCACAGGGGGGGAGGTCGGGGCAATGAGCAGTTCTTC.

This clone is a singleton in its sample. The chain has TRBV10-3 and TRBJ2-7; D is ambiguous. Germline assignment: CDR1 ENHRY and CDR2 SYGVKD. V lost 0 bases to trimming and J lost 10 bases, with 7 bases between them. The CDR3 runs to 11 residues. The CDR3 region has the DNA TGTGCCATCAGTGAGTCCGTCTTACAGTACTTC. Protein product: CAISESVLQYF.

This clone was counted at least ten times. The chain carries TRBV6-2 or TRBV6-3 and TRBJ2-7, with a tentative D call TRBD1 (6 bases). V was shortened by 6 bases and J by 2 bases, with 14 bases between the two germline ends. The germline V gene encodes CDR1 MNHEY and CDR2 SVGEGT. The CDR3 runs to 14 residues. This chain's CDR3 is CASSDQTGTYEQYF. The CDR3 bases are TGTGCCAGCAGCGACCAAACAGGGACCTACGAGCAGTACTTC.